Listed here are 14 T cell receptor beta chains from one sample, sequenced in a study of cytomegalovirus exposure and HLA in healthy donors. Vbeta (60) and Jbeta (13) primers were used in the PCR. Sequencing was performed with immunoSEQ multiplex PCR; in TCRdb, only in-frame clones are kept and a portion is missing. This repertoire includes about 210,000 clones. Sequences were obtained from PBMCs. The source is a woman aged 25-40 years in good health and CMV-seropositive.

The chain employs TRBV5-1 and TRBJ2-5, with 9 positions matching TRBD1. CDR3 length: 15 residues. Per the germline V gene, CDR1 is SGHRS and CDR2 is YFSETQ. V was pared by 3 bases and J by 2 bases, with 5 bases of the junction left unmatched. In DNA, the CDR3 is TGCGCCAGCAGCTGGGGACAGGGACATCAAGAGACCCAGTACTTC. Translating gives CASSWGQGHQETQYF. Full variable domain (remainder filled in from reference TRBV5-1 and TRBJ2-5): KAGVTQTPRYLIKTRGQQVTLSCSPISGHRSVSWYQQTPGQGLQFLFEYFSETQRNKGNFPGRFSGRQFSNSRSEMNVSTLELGDSALYLCASSWGQGHQETQYFGPGTRLLVL.

The rearrangement links TRBV20-1 to TRBJ2-5; D uncertain. The V and J ends lost 6 bases and 5 bases respectively, with 7 bases between them. Germline V CDR1 and CDR2: DFQATT, SNEGSKA (reference sequence). The CDR3 sequence is 10 residues long. CDR3 coding DNA: TGCAGTGCCGCGAGGGAGACCCAGTACTTC. Translation: CSAARETQYF.

This chain uses TRBV7-9 with TRBJ2-2; 7 bases match TRBD2. After removal of 10 bases from V and 0 bases from J, the junction contained 11 bases not matched to a gene. CDR1 and CDR2 from the germline V gene are SEHNR and FQNEAQ (reference sequence). The CDR3 contains 16 residues. This chain's CDR3 is CATRASGFSNTGELFF. The CDR3 nucleotides read TGTGCCACCCGCGCTAGCGGATTTTCGAACACCGGGGAGCTGTTTTTT.

The CDR3 protein is CASSYGPVNSYEQYF. The DNA for the CDR3 is TGTGCCAGCAGTTACGGGCCCGTTAACTCCTACGAGCAGTACTTC. The rearrangement links TRBV6-5 to TRBJ2-5; D unresolved. TRBJ2-7 explains the end of the DNA better; the J call may be wrong. Germline-derived CDR1 and CDR2 are MNHEY and SVGAGI. The CDR3 sequence is 15 residues long.

Details on this clone: Other DNA variants within this sample encode the same CDR3. The chain carries TRBV10-1 and TRBJ1-5; D gene ambiguous. CDR3 length equals 14 residues. Germline CDR1 WNHNN, CDR2 SYGVQD (reference sequence). CDR3 bases: TGCGCTAGTTCGGCGGGGAATAGCAATCAGCCCCAGCATTTT. This sequence encodes CASSAGNSNQPQHF.

The chain employs TRBV5-4 and TRBJ1-4; TRBD1 agrees at 8 bases. CDR1 and CDR2 from the germline V gene are SGHNT and YYREEE (reference sequence). CDR3 length equals 20 residues. After removal of 2 bases from V and 13 bases from J, the junction contained 28 bases not matched to a gene. The CDR3 bases are TGTGCCAGCAGCTTCGGTACCGGGACAGCAGCCGACGTCTCCACAGGGGGACTGTTTTTT. Protein: CASSFGTGTAADVSTGGLFF.

This chain uses TRBV6-6 with TRBJ1-5, with a weak D call TRBD1 (5 bases). V was trimmed by 2 bases and J by 5 bases, leaving 10 bases between them. Germline-derived CDR1 and CDR2 are MNHNY and SVGAGI (reference sequence). This CDR3 contains 14 residues. The CDR3 DNA sequence: TGTGCCAGCAGTTACCAGGGTTGGGATCAGCCCCAGCATTTT. Translated: CASSYQGWDQPQHF.

The chain is built from TRBV5-1 and TRBJ1-1; maybe TRBD1 (5 bases). CDR3 size: 14 residues. The V end lost 3 bases, the J end lost 4 bases, and 13 bases lay between the germline ends. The germline gives CDR1 SGHRS, CDR2 YFSETQ. CDR3 nucleotide sequence: TGCGCCAGCAGCTCGCCTGGGGGGGGCACTGAAGCTTTCTTT. Protein: CASSSPGGGTEAFF.

This sequence joins TRBV6-5 and TRBJ1-2; no firm D call. The CDR3 runs 11 residues. The V and J ends lost 4 bases and 5 bases respectively, with 5 bases between them. Germline V gene lookup returns CDR1 MNHEY and CDR2 SVGAGI. CDR3 in DNA: TGTGCCAGCAGTTCCACATATGGCTACACCTTC. It translates to CASSSTYGYTF.

This chain connects TRBV5-6 to TRBJ2-3, with 9 nucleotides matching TRBD1. The junction had 10 bases not matched to a gene; V was cut back by 4 bases and J by 4 bases. The CDR3 contains 16 residues. CDR1 and CDR2 from the germline V gene are SGHDT and YYEEEE. The CDR3 DNA is TGTGCCAGCAGCGCGGACAGGGGTTTTTGGCCAGATACGCAGTATTTT. The encoded protein is CASSADRGFWPDTQYF.

The rearrangement links TRBV7-2 to TRBJ1-2; TRBD1 matches at 7 bases. Germline values: CDR1 SGHTA, CDR2 FQGNSA. The CDR3 extends over 16 amino acids. V was clipped by 0 bases and J by 4 bases; unmatched bases: 8. This CDR3 reads CASSLAFNRGSYGYTF. As DNA, the CDR3 is TGTGCCAGCAGCTTAGCCTTTAACAGGGGCTCCTATGGCTACACCTTC.

This chain uses TRBV5-5 with TRBJ2-7; TRBD1 aligns across 11 bases. The germline gives CDR1 SGHKS, CDR2 YYEKEE (reference sequence). The CDR3 sequence is 15 residues long. V was pared by 2 bases and J by 4 bases, with 5 bases of the junction left unmatched. The CDR3 loop is CASSFEDRGRYEQYF. DNA of the CDR3: TGTGCCAGCAGCTTCGAGGACAGGGGGCGTTACGAGCAGTACTTC.

The CDR3 loop reads CASSLTGGVEKLFF. Here the CDR3 DNA reads TGTGCCAGCAGCTTGACAGGGGGGGTTGAAAAACTGTTTTTT. The chain couples TRBV7-8 to TRBJ1-4; 9 bases line up with TRBD1. Trimming took 3 bases from V and 7 from J; bases not matched to a gene: 3. CDR1 is SGHVS, CDR2 FQNEAQ, per germline. CDR3 length: 14 amino acids.

J is TRBJ1-1 and V is TRBV18, with 10 bases identical to TRBD1. The germline gives CDR1 KGHSH, CDR2 LQKENI. Losses at the gene ends were 1 base for V and 1 base for J; bases not matched to a gene: 12. The CDR3 contains 19 residues. CDR3 DNA sequence: TGTGCCAGCTCACCACTTCGCCCGGGGACAGGGGCCCAGAACACTGAAGCTTTCTTT. This gives the protein CASSPLRPGTGAQNTEAFF.